These 10 T cell receptor beta chains came from one sample sequenced in a study of T cell repertoires in cytomegalovirus infection (dated by TCRdb to between 2019 and 2020). Sequencer: Illumina HiSeq 1500. The public reads were run again by TCRdb, first through fastp at Q25 and then through MiXCR, and only productive beta chains were kept. Each record represents a unique CDR3 protein, reported with the most common genes and DNA among its rows. For this sample there are more than 400,000 distinct CDR3 sequences; more than 25% appear just once. The ten largest clones take up approximately 13% of the sample. Material for sequencing was PBMCs. The receptor set was obtained from a human donor in good health (CMV status not recorded). Some clones in this sample may be carry-over from other donors' samples.

This clonotype was seen repeatedly, ten times or more. The chain links TRBV7-9 to TRBJ2-1, with D unclear. The CDR3 is made up of 13 amino acids. V was trimmed by 1 base and J by 6 bases, leaving 7 bases between them. CDR1 is SEHNR and CDR2 is FQNEAQ in the germline V gene (reference sequence). The CDR3 coding sequence is TGTGCCAGCAGCTTAGAGGGTCTCAATGAGCAGTTCTTC. This codes for CASSLEGLNEQFF.

This chain connects TRBV4-3 to TRBJ1-1, with TRBD1 as a possible D gene (5 bases). Between the trimmed V and J ends, which lost 4 bases and 8 bases, there was a span of 14 bases. In germline, CDR1 is LGHNA, CDR2 YSLEER. This CDR3 region has 13 residues. CDR3 loop: CASSLNPGTEAFF. For the CDR3, the DNA is TGCGCCAGCAGCCTTAATCCAGGGACCGAAGCTTTCTTT.

The CDR3 spells CASSQPGAGNFAEAFF. In nucleotides, the CDR3 is TGTGCCAGCAGCCAACCTGGAGCGGGGAATTTCGCTGAAGCTTTCTTT. This rearrangement joins TRBV3-1 to TRBJ1-1; D is undetermined. Germline V gene lookup returns CDR1 LGHDT and CDR2 YNNKEL (reference sequence). CDR3 length equals 16 residues. Trimming took off 2 bases at V and 6 bases at J, with 19 bases between the two ends.

This clonotype occurred many times. J is TRBJ2-3 and V is TRBV5-1; TRBD1 agrees at 11 bases. With 4 bases clipped from V and 3 bases from J, the junction kept 4 bases outside the gene matches. From germline, CDR1 is SGHRS and CDR2 YFSETQ. This CDR3 region has 15 residues. The CDR3: CASSGGQGATDTQYF. Here the CDR3 DNA reads TGCGCCAGCAGCGGTGGACAGGGGGCAACAGATACGCAGTATTTT.

The chain employs TRBV19 and TRBJ2-1; TRBD2 is a possible D gene (5 bases). This CDR3 comprises 15 residues. Germline V CDR1 and CDR2: LNHDA, SQIVND (reference sequence). Trimming removed 0 bases from V and 2 bases from J, with 8 bases in between. CDR3 DNA: TGTGCCAGTAGTATAGAGGGGAGTCCCTACAATGAGCAGTTCTTC. Protein product: CASSIEGSPYNEQFF.

The chain employs TRBV7-9 and TRBJ2-7, with D possibly being TRBD2 (5 bases). V shed 5 bases and J shed 2 bases, with 16 bases lying between them. The CDR3 sequence is 15 residues long. Germline CDR1 reads SEHNR; CDR2 reads FQNEAQ (reference sequence). CDR3 amino acids: CASSTRPLAPYEQYF. CDR3 bases: TGTGCCAGCAGCACCCGACCTCTAGCTCCCTACGAGCAGTACTTC.

This clonotype came up many times. This chain joins TRBV11-2 and TRBJ2-1; tentatively, D is TRBD1 or TRBD2 (5 bases each). CDR3 length: 14 amino acids. Trimming shortened V by 5 bases and J by 4 bases, and 12 bases separated the two germline ends. Germline CDR1 is SGHAT and CDR2 is FQNNGV. The CDR3 coding sequence is TGTGCCAGCAGCCTCTCGGGACGTTACAATGAGCAGTTCTTC. Protein sequence: CASSLSGRYNEQFF.

This clonotype was found a few times. The chain couples TRBV28 to TRBJ1-1, with D perhaps TRBD1 (5 bases). Trimming removed 4 bases from V and 3 bases from J, with 21 bases in between. Germline V gene lookup returns CDR1 MDHEN and CDR2 SYDVKM. The CDR3 has 17 amino acids. The CDR3 bases are TGTGCCAGCAGTTCCTCCATTTGGAAGTGGGGGGACACTGAAGCTTTCTTT. Its protein is CASSSSIWKWGDTEAFF.

The chain combines TRBV7-6 with TRBJ2-7; no firm D call. The CDR3 is 13 amino acids. Trimming shortened V by 1 base and J by 4 bases, and 8 bases separated the two germline ends. CDR1 is SGHVS and CDR2 is FNYEAQ in the germline V gene. CDR3 sequence: CASSLEERYEQYF. DNA for the CDR3: TGTGCCAGCAGCTTAGAGGAGCGTTACGAGCAGTACTTC.

The V and J genes are TRBV11-3 and TRBJ1-1, with a tentative D call TRBD1 (5 bases). The CDR3 extends over 16 amino acids. Germline V gene sequence: CDR1 SGHNT, CDR2 YENEEA. Trimming stripped 0 bases from V and 2 bases from J, with 13 bases between. CDR3: CASSLDIWGSNTEAFF. The DNA for the CDR3 is TGTGCCAGCAGCTTAGATATATGGGGCAGCAACACTGAAGCTTTCTTT.